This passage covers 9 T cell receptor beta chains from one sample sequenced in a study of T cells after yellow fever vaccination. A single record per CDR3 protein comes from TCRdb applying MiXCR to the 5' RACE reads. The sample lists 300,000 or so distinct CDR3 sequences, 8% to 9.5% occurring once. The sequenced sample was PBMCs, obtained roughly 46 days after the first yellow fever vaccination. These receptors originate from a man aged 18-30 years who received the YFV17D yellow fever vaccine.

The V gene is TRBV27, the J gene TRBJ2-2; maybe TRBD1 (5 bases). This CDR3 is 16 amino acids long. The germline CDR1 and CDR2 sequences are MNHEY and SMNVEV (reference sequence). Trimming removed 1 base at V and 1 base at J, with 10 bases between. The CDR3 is CASSLYGAGNTGELFF. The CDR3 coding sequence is TGTGCCAGCAGTTTATATGGGGCTGGGAACACCGGGGAGCTGTTTTTT.

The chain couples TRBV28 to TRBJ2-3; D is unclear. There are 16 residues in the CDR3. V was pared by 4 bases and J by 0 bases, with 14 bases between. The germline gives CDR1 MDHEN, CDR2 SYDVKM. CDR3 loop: CASSWPSLSSTDTQYF. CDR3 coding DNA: TGTGCCAGCAGTTGGCCGAGTCTTTCTAGCACAGATACGCAGTATTTT.

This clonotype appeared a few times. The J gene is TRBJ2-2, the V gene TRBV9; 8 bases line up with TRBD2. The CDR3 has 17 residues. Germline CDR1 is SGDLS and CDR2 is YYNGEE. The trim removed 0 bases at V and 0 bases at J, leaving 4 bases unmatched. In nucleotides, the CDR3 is TGTGCCAGCAGCGTAGCTGGAGCGGGGGCGAACACCGGGGAGCTGTTTTTT. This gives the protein CASSVAGAGANTGELFF.

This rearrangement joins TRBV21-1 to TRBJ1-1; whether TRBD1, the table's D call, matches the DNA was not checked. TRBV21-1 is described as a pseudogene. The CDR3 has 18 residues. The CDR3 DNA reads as TGTGCCAGCAGCAAAGACCCTCCTGACAGGCCACGGAACACTGAAGCTTTCTTT. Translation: CASSKDPPDRPRNTEAFF.

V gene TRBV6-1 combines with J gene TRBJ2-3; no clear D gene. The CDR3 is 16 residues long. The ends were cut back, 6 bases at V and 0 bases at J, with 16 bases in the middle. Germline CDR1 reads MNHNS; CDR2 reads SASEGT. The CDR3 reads CASSPRYETSTDTQYF. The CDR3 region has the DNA TGTGCCAGCAGCCCACGGTACGAGACTAGCACAGATACGCAGTATTTT.

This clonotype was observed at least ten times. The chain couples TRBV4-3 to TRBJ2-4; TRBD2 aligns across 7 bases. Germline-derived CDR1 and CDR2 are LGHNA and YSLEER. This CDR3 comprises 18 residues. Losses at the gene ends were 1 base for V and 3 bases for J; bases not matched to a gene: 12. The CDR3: CASSQVPAGWGGKNIQYF. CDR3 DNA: TGCGCCAGCAGCCAAGTACCAGCGGGGTGGGGTGGCAAAAACATTCAGTACTTC.

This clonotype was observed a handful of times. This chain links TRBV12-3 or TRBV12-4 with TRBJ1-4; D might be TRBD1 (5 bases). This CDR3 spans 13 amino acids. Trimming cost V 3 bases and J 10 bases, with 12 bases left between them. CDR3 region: CASSLIDSGKLFF. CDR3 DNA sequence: TGTGCCAGCAGTTTGATCGACAGCGGAAAACTGTTTTTT.

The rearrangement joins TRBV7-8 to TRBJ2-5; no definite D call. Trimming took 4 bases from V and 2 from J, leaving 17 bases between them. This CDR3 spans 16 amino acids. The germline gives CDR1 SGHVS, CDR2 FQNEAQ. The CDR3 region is CASSWPSWPAQETQYF. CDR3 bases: TGTGCCAGCAGCTGGCCATCCTGGCCTGCACAAGAGACCCAGTACTTC.

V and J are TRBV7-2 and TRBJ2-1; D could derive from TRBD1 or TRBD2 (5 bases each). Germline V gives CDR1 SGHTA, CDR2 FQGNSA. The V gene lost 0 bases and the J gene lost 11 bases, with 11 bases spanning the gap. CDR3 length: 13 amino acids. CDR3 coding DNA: TGTGCCAGCAGCTTAGCGGATGGGACGAAGCAGTTCTTC. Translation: CASSLADGTKQFF.